The following is a T cell receptor beta chain sequence with its context. Its antigen is currently unknown. The CDR3 is made up of 13 amino acids. The V end lost 7 bases, the J end lost 1 base, and 9 bases lay between the germline ends. Germline loops: CDR1 KGHDR, CDR2 SFDVKD. The data belong to a study of T-cell memory formation after mild COVID-19. Study-level results: Day 15 to 85 contracting clones showed balanced CD4/CD8; day 15 to 37 expanders favored CD4+. Among contracting clones, CD4+ were mainly CM/EM and CD8+ enriched in EMRA.

TCRdb called the 5' RACE reads again in MiXCR, with one record for every CDR3 protein. The data contain about 470,000 distinct CDR3 sequences, roughly 25% of them singletons. The J gene is TRBJ1-1, the V gene TRBV24-1; D is perhaps TRBD1 (5 bases). The receptor comes from an adult woman who had mild COVID-19 (a few samples of this study predate the infection). Cell type and time point are not known. Sequencing used PBMCs or a T cell subset sorted from them (not recorded which). The CDR3 reads CATRPGTNTEAFF. The CDR3 DNA reads as TGTGCCACCAGGCCCGGGACGAACACTGAAGCTTTCTTT.